This record concerns one TCR beta chain sequence. Its target is not known. Primers for the PCR totalled 60 Vbeta and 13 Jbeta. Original processing notes: Later analysis identified roughly 82 million unique TCR beta chains, about 10 million shared. TCRdb keeps only in-frame clones here, not all; method: immunoSEQ multiplex PCR. The V and J calls and the clone size are those of that table, but D and trimming were determined from the DNA. The profile shows some 93,000 clones, over 60% of them singletons. The J segment lost 5 bases and the V segment lost 0 bases, leaving 13 bases of the junction unmatched. The CDR3 is 19 amino acids. Germline values: CDR1 LGHNA, CDR2 YSLEER. The data were taken from a study of cytomegalovirus exposure and HLA in healthy donors. Overall study context: Earlier results showed 90 million to 120 million unique TCR beta sequences derived from approximately 170 million T cells.

Study-wide results and caveats: Reported findings show TCR beta sequences accurately forecast HLA-A and HLA-B alleles in most subjects. TRBV6-2, TRBV6-3 and other indistinguishable V segments were excluded.

Material for sequencing was PBMCs. The chain recombines TRBV4-3 with TRBJ2-1; TRBD2 matches 10 bases. The source is a boy between 5 and 17 years old in good health and CMV-seropositive. The CDR3 nucleotides read TGCGCCAGCAGCCAAGAGGGGTGGCTAGCGGGAGATAGTAACAATGAGCAGTTCTTC. This gives the protein CASSQEGWLAGDSNNEQFF.